These 4 T cell receptor beta chains originate from one sample sequenced in a study of cytomegalovirus exposure and HLA in healthy donors. Produced via immunoSEQ multiplex PCR; TCRdb's table is partial and in-frame only. The sample shows some 330,000 clones, roughly 89% of them seen only once. Sample: PBMCs. The receptors were gathered from a woman between 18 and 30 years old in good health and CMV-seronegative.

J is TRBJ2-7 and V is TRBV28, with a weak D call TRBD2 (7 bases). V was pared by 4 bases and J by 4 bases, with 17 bases between. CDR1 and CDR2 (germline): MDHEN, SYDVKM. This CDR3 has 15 amino acids. CDR3 sequence: CASSSLRGTPYEQYF. The CDR3 nucleotides are TGTGCCAGCAGTTCCCTGCGGGGGACACCTTACGAGCAGTACTTC.

In DNA form, the CDR3 reads TGTGCCAGCAGTTACTCAGCCGGGTTCAACTATGGCTACACCTTC. It is translated as CASSYSAGFNYGYTF. The chain combines TRBV6-5 with TRBJ1-2; no firm D call. Germline V gene sequence: CDR1 MNHEY, CDR2 SVGAGI. The CDR3 runs to 15 residues. Trimming took 0 bases from V and 2 from J, leaving 10 bases between them.

V is TRBV27 and J is TRBJ2-1, with D possibly being TRBD1 (5 bases). From germline, CDR1 is MNHEY and CDR2 SMNVEV (reference sequence). The CDR3 extends over 14 amino acids. V lost 10 bases, J lost 3 bases, and 16 bases lay in between. This CDR3 reads CATLRTRDYNEQFF. The DNA of the CDR3 is TGTGCCACCCTCCGGACACGAGACTACAATGAGCAGTTCTTC.

This CDR3 reads CASSQTLPGLVGVRIFEQYF. The CDR3 DNA is TGTGCCAGCAGCCAGACTCTTCCGGGACTAGTCGGGGTTAGGATATTCGAGCAGTACTTC. The chain combines TRBV4-2 with TRBJ2-7; 8 bases agree with TRBD2. In germline, CDR1 is LGHNA, CDR2 YNFKEQ. With V trimmed by 3 bases and J by 6 bases, 25 bases remained unmatched. The CDR3 totals 20 residues.